This T cell receptor (beta chain) came from a study of cytomegalovirus exposure and HLA in healthy donors. The germline V gene encodes CDR1 MNHNS and CDR2 SASEGT. The CDR3 spans 14 residues. Trimming took 4 bases from V and 4 from J, leaving 13 bases between them. Study-wide results and limits: Another analysis was done later, and it associated fewer than 20,000 TCR beta sequences with HLA alleles at 0.05 false discovery rate. A missense variant in DCLRE1C was later tied to TCR beta V- and J-gene trimming.

The primer mix had 60 Vbeta and 13 Jbeta primers. This table comes from immunoSEQ multiplex PCR, and its TCRdb copy is limited to in-frame clones, with some not included. The sample holds 200,000 to 250,000 clones, 77% seen once. As to this clone: Its antigen is currently unknown.

Donors were nominally healthy when sampled, though unrecorded immune exposures were likely. The receptor comes from an older woman in good health and CMV-seropositive. The V and J genes are TRBV6-1 and TRBJ1-2, with D possibly being TRBD1 (5 bases). The sample taken for sequencing was PBMCs. The CDR3 bases are TGTGCCAGCAGTGCGGGCCTCGGGGGCTATGGCTACACCTTC. It encodes CASSAGLGGYGYTF.